The rows below give T cell receptor beta chains drawn from one sample of a study of blood T cell repertoires in COVID-19. Generated by immunoSEQ multiplex PCR, the TCRdb table keeps only in-frame clones and is missing some. This repertoire shows 300,000 to 400,000 clones, around 89% found once; its top ten account for less than 3.5%. Sequencing was carried out using peripheral blood. The receptors here all came from a woman younger than 45 with COVID-19, enrolled during active disease. The CDR3 runs from the conserved cysteine through the conserved F or W. The order of the fields is clone size, D gene, V gene, J gene, CDR3 protein, CDR3 DNA. D genes are given only for firm matches. A clone size is listed for some rows: how often the clone was seen (once, few, many), or a class if it is expanded.

.,TRBD2,TRBV11-2,TRBJ2-2,CASSRRLAVQDAGELFF,TGTGCCAGCAGCCGCCGACTAGCGGTGCAGGATGCCGGGGAGCTGTTTTTT
.,TRBD1,TRBV4-1,TRBJ2-7,CASSHTGGEQYF,TGCGCCAGCAGCCATACAGGGGGCGAGCAGTACTTC
.,.,TRBV13,TRBJ2-7,CASSLTSYEQYF,TGTGCCAGCAGCTTAACATCCTACGAGCAGTACTTC
.,.,TRBV19,TRBJ1-1,CASRPTGHLNTEAFF,TGTGCCAGTAGGCCTACGGGACACTTGAACACTGAAGCTTTCTTT
.,TRBD2,TRBV7-6,TRBJ2-5,CASSNGGDEETQYF,TGTGCCAGCAGCAACGGGGGGGACGAGGAGACCCAGTACTTC
.,TRBD1,TRBV6-5,TRBJ1-5,CASSLGQGGKQPQHF,TGTGCCAGCAGCTTAGGACAGGGCGGGAAGCAGCCCCAGCATTTT
.,.,TRBV19,TRBJ1-1,CASSLWGAEAFF,TGTGCCAGTAGTCTTTGGGGGGCTGAAGCTTTCTTT
once,TRBD2,TRBV11-3,TRBJ2-5,CASSSNSGRHPQETQYF,TGTGCCAGCAGCTCCAATAGCGGGAGACACCCCCAAGAGACCCAGTACTTC
.,TRBD2,TRBV13,TRBJ2-1,CASYTAGGENEQFF,TGTGCCAGCTATACTGCGGGAGGGGAGAATGAGCAGTTCTTC
.,TRBD1,TRBV7-8,TRBJ1-1,CASSLARGYGTAFMNTEAFF,TGTGCCAGCAGCTTAGCCCGGGGATACGGGACAGCCTTTATGAACACTGAAGCTTTCTTT
.,.,TRBV4-1,TRBJ1-6,CASNTGPPEPLHF,TGCGCCAGCAATACAGGGCCCCCTGAACCCCTCCACTTT
.,TRBD1,TRBV7-2,TRBJ2-3,CASTYRGTTDTQYF,TGTGCCAGCACCTACAGGGGTACCACAGATACGCAGTATTTT
once,TRBD1,TRBV19,TRBJ2-7,CATVPGQGSYEQYF,TGTGCCACCGTACCGGGACAGGGGTCCTACGAGCAGTACTTC
.,.,TRBV6-2/TRBV6-3,TRBJ1-2,CASSRTPNYGYTF,TGTGCCAGCAGCCGGACACCTAACTATGGCTACACCTTC
.,TRBD1,TRBV7-9,TRBJ2-4,CATQKTGDQNIQYF,TGTGCCACCCAAAAGACAGGGGATCAAAACATTCAGTACTTC
.,TRBD2,TRBV19,TRBJ2-1,CASSIFRDYSEQFF,TGTGCCAGTAGTATCTTCAGGGACTACAGTGAGCAGTTCTTC
.,.,TRBV5-1,TRBJ2-5,CASSFQGIQETQYF,TGCGCCAGCAGCTTTCAGGGGATTCAAGAGACCCAGTACTTC
.,TRBD1,TRBV6-1,TRBJ1-2,CASIIGTGNGYTF,TGTGCCAGCATAATCGGGACAGGGAATGGCTACACCTTC
.,TRBD2,TRBV6-2/TRBV6-3,TRBJ2-1,CASSPERDGEFF,TGTGCCAGCAGTCCCGAGCGGGACGGGGAGTTCTTC
.,TRBD2,TRBV3-1/TRBV3-2,TRBJ2-3,CASSPRGGRGGQDTQYF,TGTGCCAGCAGCCCCCGAGGTGGGCGGGGGGGCCAAGATACGCAGTATTTT
.,TRBD2,TRBV27,TRBJ2-3,CAAGGAAATDTQYF,TGTGCCGCGGGGGGGGCAGCGGCAACAGATACGCAGTATTTT
.,.,TRBV6-2/TRBV6-3,TRBJ2-1,CASSYSRTDRYNEQFF,TGTGCCAGCAGTTACTCGAGGACAGACCGTTACAATGAGCAGTTCTTC
.,TRBD1,TRBV28,TRBJ1-3,CASSSWTGGAGILGNTIYF,TGTGCCAGCAGTTCGTGGACAGGGGGCGCGGGTATCCTCGGAAACACCATATATTTT
.,TRBD2,TRBV7-6,TRBJ2-1,CASSVSGSLNEQFF,TGTGCCAGCAGCGTTAGCGGGAGTCTCAATGAGCAGTTCTTC
.,.,TRBV6-5,TRBJ1-2,CASSLALRNGYTF,TGTGCCAGCAGTTTAGCGCTGAGAAATGGCTACACCTTC
.,.,TRBV4-1,TRBJ1-1,CASSHLRQPNTEAFF,TGCGCCAGCAGCCATCTCAGACAGCCGAACACTGAAGCTTTCTTT
.,.,TRBV6-5,TRBJ1-3,CASNQVNSGNTIYF,TGTGCCAGTAACCAGGTGAACTCTGGAAACACCATATATTTT
.,TRBD1,TRBV28,TRBJ1-2,CASSPPDRGYGYTF,TGTGCCAGCAGTCCTCCGGACAGGGGCTATGGCTACACCTTC
.,.,TRBV5-1,TRBJ1-2,CASSLVGDYYGYTF,TGCGCCAGCAGCTTGGTAGGGGACTACTATGGCTACACCTTC
.,.,TRBV14,TRBJ1-1,CASSLQGMNTEAFF,TGTGCCAGCAGCCTACAGGGTATGAACACTGAAGCTTTCTTT
.,TRBD1,TRBV28,TRBJ2-3,CASSMTGFTDTQYF,TGTGCCAGCAGCATGACAGGGTTCACAGATACGCAGTATTTT
.,.,TRBV7-8,TRBJ2-7,CASSLGPSNYEQYF,TGTGCCAGCAGCTTAGGGCCTTCAAACTACGAGCAGTACTTC
once,TRBD2,TRBV30,TRBJ2-1,CASRSTSGISYNEQFF,TGTGCCTCCCGATCGACTAGCGGAATCTCCTACAATGAGCAGTTCTTC
.,TRBD2,TRBV27,TRBJ2-5,CASSLASGVETQYF,TGTGCCAGCAGTTTAGCGAGCGGGGTAGAGACCCAGTACTTC
.,TRBD2,TRBV30,TRBJ2-1,CAWTSGIEVNEQFF,TGTGCCTGGACGAGCGGGATTGAGGTTAATGAGCAGTTCTTC
.,.,TRBV18,TRBJ2-1,CASSPRRGEGTYNEQFF,TGTGCCAGCTCACCAAGGAGGGGGGAGGGAACCTACAATGAGCAGTTCTTC
.,TRBD2,TRBV14,TRBJ2-1,CASSQDLGLAGGNEQFF,TGTGCCAGCAGCCAAGATCTTGGACTAGCGGGGGGCAATGAGCAGTTCTTC
.,.,TRBV4-1,TRBJ2-1,CASSQGVAWNEQFF,TGCGCCAGCAGCCAAGGTGTGGCCTGGAATGAGCAGTTCTTC
.,.,TRBV4-3,TRBJ2-5,CASSQDRETQYF,TGCGCCAGCAGCCAAGATCGAGAGACCCAGTACTTC
once,TRBD2,TRBV28,TRBJ2-3,CASSLERGADTQYF,TGTGCCAGCAGTTTAGAGCGGGGGGCAGATACGCAGTATTTT
.,.,TRBV18,TRBJ1-5,CASSPLFTGMDQPQHF,TGTGCCAGCTCACCATTGTTCACAGGGATGGATCAGCCCCAGCATTTT
.,TRBD2,TRBV5-4,TRBJ2-2,CASRARAGAMNTGELFF,TGTGCCAGCAGGGCAAGAGCGGGAGCCATGAACACCGGGGAGCTGTTTTTT
few,TRBD1,TRBV4-1,TRBJ1-5,CASSQAGTGDQPQHF,TGCGCCAGCAGCCAGGCCGGGACAGGGGATCAGCCCCAGCATTTT
.,.,TRBV5-4,TRBJ2-2,CASSLLGGGELFF,TGTGCCAGCAGCCTACTAGGAGGCGGGGAGCTGTTTTTT
.,TRBD2,TRBV27,TRBJ2-2,CASSTTKSGGNTGELFF,TGTGCCAGCAGTACAACAAAAAGCGGGGGGAACACCGGGGAGCTGTTTTTT